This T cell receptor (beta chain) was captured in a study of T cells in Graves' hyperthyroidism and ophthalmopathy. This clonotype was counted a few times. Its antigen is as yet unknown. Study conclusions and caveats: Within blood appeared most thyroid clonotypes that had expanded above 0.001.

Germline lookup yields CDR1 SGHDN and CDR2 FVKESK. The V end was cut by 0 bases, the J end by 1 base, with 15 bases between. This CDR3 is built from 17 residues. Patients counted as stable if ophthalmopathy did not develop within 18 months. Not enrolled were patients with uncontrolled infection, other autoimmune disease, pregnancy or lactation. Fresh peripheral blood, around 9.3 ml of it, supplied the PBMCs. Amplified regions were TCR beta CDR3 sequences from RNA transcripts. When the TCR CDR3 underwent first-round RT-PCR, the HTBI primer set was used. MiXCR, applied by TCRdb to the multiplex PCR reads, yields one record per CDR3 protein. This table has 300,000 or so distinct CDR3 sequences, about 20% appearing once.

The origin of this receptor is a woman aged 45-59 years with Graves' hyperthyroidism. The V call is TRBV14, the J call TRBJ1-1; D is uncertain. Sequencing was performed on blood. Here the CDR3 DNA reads TGTGCCAGCAGCCAAGATAAATTTGGTTGGTCGAACACTGAAGCTTTCTTT. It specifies CASSQDKFGWSNTEAFF.